What follows is one T cell receptor beta chain and its context. Its antigen is unknown. This sample is part of a study of CD8 T cells in ankylosing spondylitis. Findings and limits, study-wide: Disease-linked clones bore a CD8+ phenotype and were relatively rare in peripheral blood. In reactive arthritis synovial fluid and blood, some motif variants had been reported before. Blood from ankylosing spondylitis patients appeared to carry a characteristic roughly 8-variant TCR beta motif. Matched synovial fluid from ankylosing spondylitis patients was reported to be enriched for disease-linked clones.

The authors made TCR beta libraries by quantitative 5'-RACE with molecular barcodes. One entry per CDR3 protein results from TCRdb running MiXCR on the 5' RACE reads. The table shows about 450,000 distinct CDR3 sequences, with about 25% occurring only once. CDR1 LGHDT and CDR2 YNNKEL come from the germline V gene (reference sequence). The V gene end was trimmed by 4 bases and the J gene end by 2 bases; junction bases not matched to a gene: 5. The CDR3 is 17 amino acids. The specimen sequenced was blood, either unsorted or a sorted T cell fraction (not recorded which). The chain recombines TRBV3-1 with TRBJ2-3; 14 bases match TRBD2. The TCR sequence derives from a male donor with ankylosing spondylitis. The DNA for the CDR3 is TGTGCCAGCAGCCCCGGACTAGCGGGGGGTCTCACAGATACGCAGTATTTT. Protein: CASSPGLAGGLTDTQYF.